The 22 T cell receptor beta chains presented below share a single source sample, sequenced in a study of T cells in Graves' hyperthyroidism and ophthalmopathy. Amplification of TCR beta CDR3 regions used RNA as the template. First-round RT-PCR targeting the TCR CDR3 was performed with the HTBI primer set. TCRdb passed the multiplex PCR reads through MiXCR, listing each CDR3 protein once. There are 600,000 or so distinct CDR3 sequences in the sample; 11% to 15% occur only once, and roughly 7.1% lies in the top ten. The material sequenced was blood. These receptors all stem from a woman between 18 and 29 years old with Graves' ophthalmopathy.

This clonotype was recorded a few times. This chain connects TRBV10-3 to TRBJ2-6; D not certain. This CDR3 has 20 amino acids. V dropped 0 bases and J dropped 1 base, with 19 bases sitting between them. Germline values: CDR1 ENHRY, CDR2 SYGVKD. The CDR3 sequence is CAISESRNLQRRSGANVLTF. The CDR3 nucleotides are TGTGCCATCAGTGAGTCAAGGAACCTCCAAAGGCGTTCTGGGGCCAACGTCCTGACTTTC.

This clonotype was recorded many times. This sequence joins TRBV2 and TRBJ1-2, with a tentative D call TRBD1 (5 bases). The CDR3 is 14 residues long. The V gene's germline CDR1 is SNHLY and CDR2 FYNNEI. Trimming took off 0 bases at V and 8 bases at J, with 13 bases between the two ends. The CDR3 protein is CASSEAVGVGGYTF. CDR3 DNA: TGTGCCAGCAGTGAAGCAGTAGGGGTAGGAGGCTACACCTTC.

This clonotype has at least ten counts. The chain joins TRBV12-5 to TRBJ2-3; TRBD1 or TRBD2 may be the D gene (5 bases each). The CDR3 spans 19 residues. The V gene's germline CDR1 is LGHNT and CDR2 FRNRAP. V was cut by 3 bases and J by 0 bases, with 22 bases left in between. CDR3 sequence: CASGFGVRGVHASTDTQYF. The CDR3, as DNA: TGTGCTAGTGGTTTCGGGGTTCGGGGCGTACATGCTAGCACAGATACGCAGTATTTT.

The chain has TRBV7-9 and TRBJ2-5; possible D gene TRBD2, 7 bases. Trimming took off 5 bases at V and 10 bases at J, with 23 bases between the two ends. Germline CDR1 reads SEHNR; CDR2 reads FQNEAQ (reference sequence). The CDR3 runs to 15 residues. The CDR3 sequence is CASSQVGGDLLIQYF. The CDR3 DNA follows: TGTGCCAGCAGCCAAGTAGGGGGGGATCTCCTTATCCAGTACTTC.

This clonotype appeared many times. This rearrangement joins TRBV20-1 to TRBJ1-1; the D is unclear. The germline V and J ends were trimmed by 0 bases and 5 bases, with 7 bases remaining between them. Looked up from germline, CDR1 is DFQATT and CDR2 is SNEGSKA (reference sequence). This CDR3 has 12 amino acids. The CDR3 DNA reads as TGCAGTGCTAGAGATCGGATTACTGAAGCTTTCTTT. Its protein product is CSARDRITEAFF.

In its sample, this clonotype was seen many times. The rearrangement links TRBV5-1 to TRBJ1-1, with 10 positions matching TRBD1. V was pared by 5 bases and J by 4 bases, with 17 bases of the junction left unmatched. CDR3 length equals 18 residues. Per germline, CDR1 SGHRS and CDR2 YFSETQ. CDR3 in amino acids: CASRPRPGQGIEVTEAFF. The CDR3 coding sequence is TGCGCCAGCAGACCTCGTCCGGGACAGGGGATCGAGGTCACTGAAGCTTTCTTT.

There are many counts of this clonotype. The chain carries TRBV3-1 and TRBJ2-3; D is unresolved. The V end was cut by 5 bases, the J end by 4 bases, with 10 bases between. The CDR3 has 13 amino acids. CDR1 and CDR2 (germline): LGHDT, YNNKEL (reference sequence). DNA of the CDR3: TGTGCCAGCAGCTTTCGACCCGCAGATACGCAGTATTTT. Residues: CASSFRPADTQYF.

This clonotype was found many times. The genes are TRBV18 and TRBJ2-7; 9 bases are a match to TRBD1. Germline V gene data show CDR1 as KGHSH and CDR2 as LQKENI. Trimming took 6 bases from V and 0 from J; bases not matched to a gene: 9. The CDR3 is made up of 16 amino acids. CDR3: CASSTGTGQGSYEQYF. CDR3 nucleotides: TGTGCCAGCTCCACTGGCACGGGACAGGGCTCCTACGAGCAGTACTTC. The complete variable domain, with remaining parts taken from reference TRBV18 and TRBJ2-7, reads NAGVMQNPRHLVRRRGQEARLRCSPMKGHSHVYWYRQLPEEGLKFMVYLQKENIIDESGMPKERFSAEFPKEGPSILRIQQVVRGDSAAYFCASSTGTGQGSYEQYFGPGTRLTVT.

This clonotype was counted at least ten times. The chain employs TRBV20-1 and TRBJ2-2; 8 positions agree with TRBD1. CDR3 length equals 14 residues. Germline V gene sequence: CDR1 DFQATT, CDR2 SNEGSKA (reference sequence). J was trimmed by 4 bases and V by 6 bases; bases with no gene match: 7. In nucleotides, the CDR3 is TGCAGTGCGAGGAGGGACAGGCCCACCGGGGAGCTGTTTTTT. Residues: CSARRDRPTGELFF.

Regarding this clonotype: A read error may explain this, as a much larger clone is one base away. V usage is TRBV28 and J usage is TRBJ1-5, with 7 bases aligning to TRBD1. This CDR3 has 15 amino acids. The V and J ends lost 4 bases and 7 bases, in that order; junction bases with no gene match: 10. Germline lookup yields CDR1 MDHEN and CDR2 SYDVKM. The CDR3 spells CASSSRDSGGQPQHF. The CDR3 region has the DNA TGTGCCAGCAGTTCACGGGACAGTGGGGGACAGCCCCAGCATTTT.

This sequence joins TRBV7-9 and TRBJ2-1; 7 nucleotides match TRBD2. The CDR3 covers 14 residues. Germline values: CDR1 SEHNR, CDR2 FQNEAQ (reference sequence). The ends lost 6 bases at V and 6 bases at J; junction bases unmatched: 8. Written as DNA, the CDR3 is TGTGCCAGCAGGGCTAGCGGCCTCAGCAATGAGCAGTTCTTC. The encoded protein is CASRASGLSNEQFF.

This clonotype has only a few counts. The chain employs TRBV19 and TRBJ1-5, with TRBD1 as a possible D gene (5 bases). The length of the CDR3 is 15 residues. From germline, CDR1 is LNHDA and CDR2 SQIVND (reference sequence). Trimming removed 6 bases at V and 0 bases at J, with 12 bases between. The CDR3: CASRAGPYSNQPQHF. As DNA, the CDR3 is TGTGCCAGTAGGGCAGGGCCGTATAGCAATCAGCCCCAGCATTTT.

J is TRBJ1-5 and V is TRBV20-1; D is uncertain. The CDR3 has 12 residues. The ends were cut back, 8 bases at V and 2 bases at J, with 10 bases in the middle. Germline V gene lookup returns CDR1 DFQATT and CDR2 SNEGSKA (reference sequence). CDR3 in amino acids: CSRQTGNQPQHF. Written as DNA, the CDR3 is TGCAGTCGACAAACCGGCAATCAGCCCCAGCATTTT.

This clonotype was recorded at least ten times. The chain recombines TRBV20-1 with TRBJ1-4; weak D call: TRBD1 (6 bases). The germline V gene encodes CDR1 DFQATT and CDR2 SNEGSKA (reference sequence). The V end was cut by 4 bases, the J end by 4 bases, with 13 bases between. This CDR3 has 14 residues. The CDR3 loop is CSATAQGGNEKLFF. The CDR3 nucleotides are TGCAGTGCTACCGCACAGGGAGGTAATGAAAAACTGTTTTTT.

This clonotype was seen ten or more times. The V call is TRBV27, the J call TRBJ2-5; no firm D call. Germline V CDR1 and CDR2: MNHEY, SMNVEV (reference sequence). The CDR3 spans 17 residues. V shed 3 bases and J shed 2 bases, with 19 bases lying between them. CDR3 region: CASSLIYRPGSQETQYF. The CDR3 DNA reads as TGTGCCAGCAGTTTGATATATCGGCCAGGTTCTCAAGAGACCCAGTACTTC.

As regards this clonotype: A much more abundant neighbour one base away suggests this may be a read error. Since the CDR3 does not end with the conserved phenylalanine or tryptophan, this likely comes from a read error. V is TRBV7-9 and J is TRBJ2-5, with D unresolved. The CDR3 is 12 residues long. Trimming cost V 5 bases and J 7 bases, with 11 bases left between them. CDR1 SEHNR and CDR2 FQNEAQ come from the germline V gene (reference sequence). In nucleotides, the CDR3 is TGTGCCAGCAGCCCCCCTGGAGTGACCCAGTACCTC. Protein product: CASSPPGVTQYL.

This clonotype has a count of ten or more. The V and J genes are TRBV7-2 and TRBJ2-1; D is ambiguous. The CDR3 sequence is 12 residues long. CDR1 and CDR2 from the germline V gene are SGHTA and FQGNSA. V was trimmed by 5 bases and J by 2 bases, leaving 4 bases between them. CDR3 amino acids: CASSPAYNEQFF. The CDR3 DNA reads as TGTGCCAGCAGCCCCGCCTACAATGAGCAGTTCTTC.

This clonotype was seen many times. V and J are TRBV24-1 and TRBJ2-1, with 7 bases aligning to TRBD2. V was clipped by 1 base and J by 2 bases; unmatched bases: 7. Germline V gene data show CDR1 as KGHDR and CDR2 as SFDVKD. The CDR3 is 17 residues long. The CDR3 nucleotides are TGTGCCACCAGTGATTTTCCGCCCGGGAGGCCCTACAATGAGCAGTTCTTC. It translates to CATSDFPPGRPYNEQFF.

This clonotype was detected many times. The chain uses TRBV5-8 and TRBJ2-1, with 13 bases matching TRBD2. CDR3 length equals 15 residues. The J segment lost 8 bases and the V segment lost 4 bases, leaving 6 bases of the junction unmatched. Germline V gene sequence: CDR1 SGHTS, CDR2 YDEGEE. CDR3 protein: CASSTGTSGTYEQFF. The CDR3 nucleotides are TGTGCCAGCAGCACCGGGACTAGCGGGACGTATGAGCAGTTCTTC.

The chain combines TRBV3-1 with TRBJ2-1; the D is unclear. The V end lost 0 bases, the J end lost 13 bases, and 10 bases lay between the germline ends. Germline loops: CDR1 LGHDT, CDR2 YNNKEL (reference sequence). This CDR3 is built from 12 residues. The chain's CDR3 is CASSQDTYRQFF. The CDR3 nucleotides read TGTGCCAGCAGCCAAGATACGTATAGACAGTTCTTC.

This clonotype was picked up many times. The chain carries TRBV27 and TRBJ2-1; 7 nucleotides agree with TRBD1. Germline CDR1 and CDR2: MNHEY and SMNVEV (reference sequence). The V gene end was trimmed by 8 bases and the J gene end by 1 base; junction bases not matched to a gene: 2. This CDR3 is 13 amino acids long. The CDR3, as DNA: TGTGCCAGCCAGGGGGTTTCCTACAATGAGCAGTTCTTC. As protein: CASQGVSYNEQFF.

This clonotype was observed at least ten times. The genes are TRBV6-2 or TRBV6-3 and TRBJ2-1; 9 bases match TRBD1. In germline, CDR1 is MNHEY, CDR2 SVGEGT. The CDR3 is made up of 15 amino acids. The ends lost 7 bases at V and 1 base at J; junction bases unmatched: 5. The CDR3: CASIPGTGSYNEQFF. CDR3 DNA: TGTGCCAGCATTCCCGGGACAGGGTCCTACAATGAGCAGTTCTTC.